Reported below is one T cell receptor (beta chain). This entry belongs to a study of T cells in Graves' hyperthyroidism and ophthalmopathy. The patients, who ranged from 18 to 65 in age, presented with newly diagnosed hyperthyroidism lasting under 2 months. Researchers took RNA transcripts and amplified the TCR beta CDR3 regions from them. RT-PCR in the first round (using the HTBI primer set) targeted the TCR CDR3. Each CDR3 protein gets one entry after TCRdb re-called the multiplex PCR reads with MiXCR. The data contain about 180,000 distinct CDR3 sequences, about a sixth of them singletons. This CDR3 contains 15 residues. Per germline, CDR1 SGHKS and CDR2 YYEKEE (reference sequence). V lost 4 bases and J lost 2, with 15 bases in between.

The sequenced sample was blood. The receptor comes from a woman between 50 and 59 years old with Graves' hyperthyroidism. This chain uses TRBV5-5 with TRBJ1-2, with D hard to call. The CDR3 DNA sequence: TGTGCCAGCAGCCATAGATCCCAGATCAACTATGGCTACACCTTC. Protein: CASSHRSQINYGYTF.